This passage covers 27 T cell receptor beta chains from one sample sequenced in a study of shared clonotypes between healthy human individuals. CD45RO-negative CD8 cells positively selected for CCR7 made up the naive population, which excluded terminally differentiated effector memory CD45RA+ cells. Profiling relied on immunoSEQ multiplex PCR, and the TCRdb table lists in-frame clones only, not all of them. The sample includes 560,000 or so clones, roughly 96% of them seen just once. Sequencing used naive CD8+ T cells sorted from blood. Receptors originate from a woman in her twenties or thirties in good health.

The J gene is TRBJ2-1, the V gene TRBV19; D is possibly TRBD2 (6 bases). The CDR3 length is 17 residues. CDR1 and CDR2 (germline): LNHDA, SQIVND (reference sequence). Trimming shortened V by 1 base and J by 3 bases, and 16 bases separated the two germline ends. The CDR3: CASSIVGGRTFYNEQFF. CDR3 nucleotide sequence: TGTGCCAGTAGTATAGTAGGAGGGCGGACCTTCTACAATGAGCAGTTCTTC.

This chain joins TRBV27 and TRBJ2-1, with TRBD1 identical over 9 bases. CDR1 MNHEY and CDR2 SMNVEV come from the germline V gene (reference sequence). This CDR3 contains 16 residues. The V gene end was trimmed by 5 bases and the J gene end by 4 bases; junction bases not matched to a gene: 9. In DNA form, the CDR3 reads TGTGCCAGCAGTCTCAGGGACAGGGAAAAATACAATGAGCAGTTCTTC. Translating gives CASSLRDREKYNEQFF.

This chain connects TRBV5-1 to TRBJ2-7; 11 bases line up with TRBD2. After removal of 4 bases from V and 4 bases from J, the junction contained 7 bases not matched to a gene. This CDR3 spans 15 amino acids. From germline, CDR1 is SGHRS and CDR2 YFSETQ. CDR3 in amino acids: CASSLGTSGPYEQYF. For the CDR3, the DNA is TGCGCCAGCAGCCTGGGGACTAGCGGCCCTTACGAGCAGTACTTC.

Here the CDR3 reads CASSPVGLPEPGELFF. The CDR3, as DNA: TGTGCCAGCAGCCCGGTGGGACTCCCAGAGCCCGGGGAGCTGTTTTTT. This chain joins TRBV13 and TRBJ2-2; possible D gene TRBD2, 6 bases. This CDR3 is built from 16 residues. The V gene lost 5 bases and the J gene lost 6 bases, with 19 bases spanning the gap. Germline V CDR1 and CDR2: PRHDT, FYEKMQ (reference sequence).

V and J are TRBV15 and TRBJ1-5; TRBD1 aligns across 8 bases. V gave up 3 bases and J gave up 4 bases; unmatched junction bases: 5. This CDR3 spans 15 amino acids. Germline lookup yields CDR1 LNHNV and CDR2 YYDKDF (reference sequence). The CDR3 coding sequence is TGTGCCACCAGCAGTGGGACAGGTAGTAATCAGCCCCAGCATTTT. Protein sequence: CATSSGTGSNQPQHF. Variable domain in full (rest from reference TRBV15 and TRBJ1-5): DAMVIQNPRYQVTQFGKPVTLSCSQTLNHNVMYWYQQKSSQAPKLLFHYYDKDFNNEADTPDNFQSRRPNTSFCFLDIRSPGLGDTAMYLCATSSGTGSNQPQHFGDGTRLSIL.

This chain connects TRBV29-1 to TRBJ2-1, with TRBD2 as a possible D gene (5 bases). This CDR3 has 16 amino acids. V shed 0 bases and J shed 0 bases, with 12 bases lying between them. Germline V gene lookup returns CDR1 SQVTM and CDR2 ANQGSEA. The CDR3 DNA follows: TGCAGCGTTGAAGATAGTGGGAGTGGCTCCTACAATGAGCAGTTCTTC. This codes for CSVEDSGSGSYNEQFF.

The rearrangement joins TRBV11-2 to TRBJ2-7; 8 bases match TRBD2. V dropped 4 bases and J dropped 2; count of bases not matched to a gene: 4. There are 14 residues in the CDR3. Germline values: CDR1 SGHAT, CDR2 FQNNGV. CDR3 in DNA: TGTGCCAGCAGCTGGAGCGGGAGACCCTACGAGCAGTACTTC. It codes for CASSWSGRPYEQYF.

The chain employs TRBV7-8 and TRBJ2-7; D remains ambiguous. The CDR3 runs 12 residues. The germline CDR1 and CDR2 sequences are SGHVS and FQNEAQ. Between the trimmed V and J ends, which lost 0 bases and 7 bases, there was a span of 7 bases. The CDR3 DNA sequence: TGTGCCAGCAGCTTAGCGCGCGAGGAGCAGTACTTC. This gives the protein CASSLAREEQYF.

This sequence joins TRBV10-2 and TRBJ2-1; D perhaps matches TRBD1 (6 bases). V lost 0 bases to trimming and J lost 9 bases, with 12 bases between them. Germline V CDR1 and CDR2: WSHSY, SAAADI. CDR3 length: 14 amino acids. CDR3 DNA sequence: TGCGCCAGCAGTGAGTCGATGGGGGCGGGTGAGCAGTTCTTC. Translating it yields CASSESMGAGEQFF.

The rearrangement links TRBV28 to TRBJ2-3; 13 bases map to TRBD2. This CDR3 region has 14 residues. The J segment lost 5 bases and the V segment lost 6 bases, leaving 2 bases of the junction unmatched. From germline, CDR1 is MDHEN and CDR2 SYDVKM. CDR3 nucleotide sequence: TGTGCCAGCAGCCGGACTAGCGGGAGAGATACGCAGTATTTT. It yields the protein CASSRTSGRDTQYF. Together with reference TRBV28 and TRBJ2-3, the CDR3 gives the full variable domain: DVKVTQSSRYLVKRTGEKVFLECVQDMDHENMFWYRQDPGLGLRLIYFSYDVKMKEKGDIPEGYSVSREKKERFSLILESASTNQTSMYLCASSRTSGRDTQYFGPGTRLTVL.

V is TRBV5-6 and J is TRBJ2-3; D unclear. The CDR3 is made up of 12 amino acids. Trimming left V 6 bases short and J 6 bases short, with 11 bases between. Germline CDR1 SGHDT, CDR2 YYEEEE. CDR3 in amino acids: CASTDRPDTQYF. Written as DNA, the CDR3 is TGTGCCAGCACCGATAGACCTGATACGCAGTATTTT. The complete variable domain, with remaining parts taken from reference TRBV5-6 and TRBJ2-3, reads DAGVTQSPTHLIKTRGQQVTLRCSPKSGHDTVSWYQQALGQGPQFIFQYYEEEERQRGNFPDRFSGHQFPNYSSELNVNALLLGDSALYLCASTDRPDTQYFGPGTRLTVL.

The CDR3 loop reads CASSAMGDDEQFF. The CDR3 nucleotides read TGTGCCAGCAGCGCGATGGGGGACGATGAGCAGTTCTTC. The chain joins TRBV9 to TRBJ2-1; either TRBD1 or TRBD2 may supply D (5 bases each). This CDR3 comprises 13 residues. The germline V gene has CDR1 SGDLS and CDR2 YYNGEE. V lost 3 bases to trimming and J lost 8 bases, with 12 bases between them. Filled out from reference TRBV9 and TRBJ2-1, the complete variable domain reads DSGVTQTPKHLITATGQRVTLRCSPRSGDLSVYWYQQSLDQGLQFLIQYYNGEERAKGNILERFSAQQFPDLHSELNLSSLELGDSALYFCASSAMGDDEQFFGPGTRLTVL.

The J gene is TRBJ2-3, the V gene TRBV7-2, with a possible D match to TRBD2 (6 bases). This CDR3 has 15 residues. Deletions cut 5 bases from V and 2 bases from J, with 14 bases between. The germline V gene has CDR1 SGHTA and CDR2 FQGNSA. The CDR3 nucleotides are TGTGCCAGCAGCGCCAGGACGGGGGTCACAGATACGCAGTATTTT. Its translation is CASSARTGVTDTQYF.

V gene TRBV7-9 combines with J gene TRBJ2-7; 7 bases align to TRBD1. Germline lookup yields CDR1 SEHNR and CDR2 FQNEAQ (reference sequence). CDR3 length: 16 residues. With 4 bases clipped from V and 2 bases from J, the junction kept 11 bases outside the gene matches. The DNA of the CDR3 is TGTGCCAGCAGCTCCCTCTCCTCCGACAGGGCCTACGAGCAGTACTTC. This codes for CASSSLSSDRAYEQYF.

This chain uses TRBV6-5 with TRBJ2-7; D may be TRBD1 (5 bases). The CDR3 length is 15 residues. CDR1 is MNHEY, CDR2 SVGAGI, per germline. Trimming cost V 0 bases and J 1 base, with 10 bases left between them. CDR3 amino acids: CASSYSVDSSYEQYF. CDR3 nucleotide sequence: TGTGCCAGCAGTTACTCGGTAGACAGTTCCTACGAGCAGTACTTC.

The V call is TRBV6-5, the J call TRBJ2-2; D unclear. The V end was cut by 3 bases, the J end by 7 bases, with 9 bases between. Germline CDR1 reads MNHEY; CDR2 reads SVGAGI. CDR3 length: 13 residues. The CDR3 nucleotides are TGTGCCAGCAGTTATACCCCGGTCGGGGAGCTGTTTTTT. It encodes CASSYTPVGELFF.

The chain recombines TRBV28 with TRBJ1-5; D may be TRBD1 (6 bases). V lost 6 bases to trimming and J lost 6 bases, with 27 bases between them. CDR3 length: 18 amino acids. From germline, CDR1 is MDHEN and CDR2 SYDVKM. The CDR3 loop is CASRKGALKGRGIQPQHF. In nucleotides, the CDR3 is TGTGCCAGCAGGAAAGGGGCATTGAAGGGGAGGGGGATTCAGCCCCAGCATTTT.

The chain carries TRBV5-6 and TRBJ2-1, with D uncertain. The CDR3 sequence is 15 residues long. Germline CDR1 SGHDT, CDR2 YYEEEE. Trimming took off 2 bases at V and 0 bases at J, with 9 bases between the two ends. CDR3: CASSFEISSYNEQFF. Written as DNA, the CDR3 is TGTGCCAGCAGCTTTGAGATAAGCTCCTACAATGAGCAGTTCTTC.

J is TRBJ1-1 and V is TRBV28; D not resolved. The CDR3 has 11 residues. CDR1 and CDR2 from the germline V gene are MDHEN and SYDVKM. V shed 7 bases and J shed 1 base, with 4 bases lying between them. The CDR3 region has the DNA TGTGCCAGCAAGCAGAACACTGAAGCTTTCTTT. It is translated as CASKQNTEAFF.

This chain connects TRBV5-4 to TRBJ2-7, with D perhaps assigned TRBD1 or TRBD2 (5 bases each). The germline V gene encodes CDR1 SGHNT and CDR2 YYREEE (reference sequence). Trimming took 0 bases from V and 2 from J, leaving 15 bases between them. The CDR3 spans 16 residues. The CDR3 nucleotides read TGTGCCAGCAGCTTGGAAGGAAGCAGGGAGCCCTACGAGCAGTACTTC. Translation gives CASSLEGSREPYEQYF.

The CDR3 protein is CASSRPGDSYEQYF. The CDR3 nucleotides read TGTGCCAGCAGCCGGCCCGGGGATTCCTACGAGCAGTACTTC. The rearrangement links TRBV7-9 to TRBJ2-7, with D tentatively TRBD2 (5 bases). V was pared by 5 bases and J by 1 base, with 12 bases between. The CDR3 spans 14 residues. The germline V gene encodes CDR1 SEHNR and CDR2 FQNEAQ (reference sequence).

The CDR3 loop reads CASRRREGPHNEQFF. CDR3 DNA: TGTGCCAGCAGGCGGAGGGAGGGGCCGCACAATGAGCAGTTCTTC. V gene TRBV7-2 combines with J gene TRBJ2-1; 7 positions match TRBD2. The V gene end was trimmed by 6 bases and the J gene end by 5 bases; junction bases not matched to a gene: 10. This CDR3 is built from 15 residues. From germline, CDR1 is SGHTA and CDR2 FQGNSA.

The chain joins TRBV27 to TRBJ2-1, with TRBD1 matching 9 bases. CDR1 and CDR2 (germline): MNHEY, SMNVEV (reference sequence). The CDR3 covers 15 residues. V lost 2 bases and J lost 6; bases outside the gene matches: 5. This chain's CDR3 is CASSLGGTGSNEQFF. As DNA, the CDR3 is TGTGCCAGCAGTTTAGGGGGGACAGGGAGCAATGAGCAGTTCTTC.

This clone has just one count. The V and J genes are TRBV6-5 and TRBJ2-7; TRBD1 agrees at 9 bases. With 4 bases clipped from V and 5 bases from J, the junction kept 9 bases outside the gene matches. Per germline, CDR1 MNHEY and CDR2 SVGAGI. The length of the CDR3 is 15 residues. In DNA form, the CDR3 reads TGTGCCAGCAGTTTCCTGGGACAGGGCGACCACGAGCAGTACTTC. Translating gives CASSFLGQGDHEQYF.

This chain joins TRBV6-1 and TRBJ2-7, with D unresolved. The CDR3 spans 12 residues. V lost 6 bases and J lost 3, with 9 bases in between. Germline CDR1 is MNHNS and CDR2 is SASEGT. CDR3: CASRNWDYEQYF. The CDR3 nucleotides are TGTGCCAGCAGGAACTGGGACTACGAGCAGTACTTC.

The V gene is TRBV28, the J gene TRBJ2-2; perhaps TRBD1 as D (5 bases). The CDR3 contains 12 residues. V lost 6 bases and J lost 7, with 9 bases in between. Germline values: CDR1 MDHEN, CDR2 SYDVKM. In DNA form, the CDR3 reads TGTGCCAGCAGCCCAGGGTACGGGGAGCTGTTTTTT. Translation gives CASSPGYGELFF.

This clone came up once. The V gene is TRBV9, the J gene TRBJ2-1; tentative D call: TRBD2 (6 bases). Trimming left V 3 bases short and J 5 bases short, with 12 bases between. Germline V gene lookup returns CDR1 SGDLS and CDR2 YYNGEE. This CDR3 region has 14 residues. The DNA for the CDR3 is TGTGCCAGCAGCGGCCGGGACTTCCACAATGAGCAGTTCTTC. Its translation is CASSGRDFHNEQFF.